This T cell receptor beta chain was obtained from a study of beta chain features in type 1 diabetes. Across the study: Cell yields, age and gender were similar between patients and healthy donors. Sorted cell examination encompassed over 90,000,000 cells across all samples. General study results and limits: Across all four CD4+ subsets, people with type 1 diabetes showed modestly shorter TCRB CDR3s. Reduced insertions and increased deletions marked VDJ junctions in type 1 diabetes patients.

The whole isolated RNA underwent reverse transcription, so sequencing captured expressed TCRB transcripts. The protocol was immunoSEQ multiplex PCR, while the TCRdb copy is restricted to in-frame clones and leaves out a portion. The sample has approximately 170,000 clones, about 8% seen once. The CDR3 length is 15 residues. CDR1 is ENHRY, CDR2 SYGVKD, per germline. Trimming cost V 4 bases and J 3 bases, with 14 bases left between them. About this clone: Its antigen is not identified.

Sorting of CD4+ naive, central memory, regulatory and stem cell-like memory cells was performed via CD45RO/CCR7/CD25/CD127/CD95/CD27. The V call is TRBV10-3, the J call TRBJ2-3; maybe TRBD2 (7 bases). The material sequenced was central memory CD4+ T cells from blood. The receptor was derived from a woman between 40 and 50 years old with type 1 diabetes. CDR3 residues: CAISGGGGITDTQYF. CDR3 sequence (DNA): TGTGCCATCAGTGGAGGGGGGGGTATAACAGATACGCAGTATTTT.